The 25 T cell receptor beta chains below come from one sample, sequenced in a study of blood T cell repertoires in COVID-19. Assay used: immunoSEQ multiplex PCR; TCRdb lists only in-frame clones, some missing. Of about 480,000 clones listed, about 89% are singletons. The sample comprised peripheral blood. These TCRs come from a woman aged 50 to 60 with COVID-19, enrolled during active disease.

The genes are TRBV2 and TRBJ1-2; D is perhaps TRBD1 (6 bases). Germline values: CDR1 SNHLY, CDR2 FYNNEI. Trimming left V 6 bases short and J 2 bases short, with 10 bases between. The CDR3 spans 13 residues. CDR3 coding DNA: TGTGCCAGCAGCCGAACAGGGAACTATGGCTACACCTTC. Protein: CASSRTGNYGYTF.

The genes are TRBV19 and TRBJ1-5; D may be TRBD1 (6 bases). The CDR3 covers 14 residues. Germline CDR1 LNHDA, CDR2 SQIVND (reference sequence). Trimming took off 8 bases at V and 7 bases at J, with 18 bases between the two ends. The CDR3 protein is CASSLPGEAQPQHF. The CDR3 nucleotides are TGTGCCAGTTCGCTTCCAGGGGAAGCACAGCCCCAGCATTTT. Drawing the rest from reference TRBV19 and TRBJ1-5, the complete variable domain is DGGITQSPKYLFRKEGQNVTLSCEQNLNHDAMYWYRQDPGQGLRLIYYSQIVNDFQKGDIAEGYSVSREKKESFPLTVTSAQKNPTAFYLCASSLPGEAQPQHFGDGTRLSIL.

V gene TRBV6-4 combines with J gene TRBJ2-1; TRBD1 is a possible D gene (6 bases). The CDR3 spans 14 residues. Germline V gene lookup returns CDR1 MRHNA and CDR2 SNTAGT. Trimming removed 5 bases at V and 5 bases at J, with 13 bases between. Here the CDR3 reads CASSPDSLNNEQFF. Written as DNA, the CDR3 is TGTGCCAGCAGTCCGGACAGCCTTAACAATGAGCAGTTCTTC.

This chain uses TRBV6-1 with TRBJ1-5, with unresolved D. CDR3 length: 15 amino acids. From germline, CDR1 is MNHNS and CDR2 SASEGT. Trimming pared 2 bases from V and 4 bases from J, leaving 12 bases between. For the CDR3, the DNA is TGTGCCAGCAGTGAACATGGGCAGCTTAATCAGCCCCAGCATTTT. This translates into CASSEHGQLNQPQHF.

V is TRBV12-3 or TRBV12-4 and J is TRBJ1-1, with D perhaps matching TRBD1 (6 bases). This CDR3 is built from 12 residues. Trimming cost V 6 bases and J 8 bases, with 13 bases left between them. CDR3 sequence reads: CASSSLRGEAFF. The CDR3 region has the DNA TGTGCCAGCAGCTCCCTAAGGGGGGAAGCTTTCTTT.

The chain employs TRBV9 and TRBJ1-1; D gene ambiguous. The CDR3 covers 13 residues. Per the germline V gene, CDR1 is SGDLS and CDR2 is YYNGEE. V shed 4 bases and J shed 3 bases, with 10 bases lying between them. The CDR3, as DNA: TGTGCCAGCAGCCCCCACGGGGACACTGAAGCTTTCTTT. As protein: CASSPHGDTEAFF.

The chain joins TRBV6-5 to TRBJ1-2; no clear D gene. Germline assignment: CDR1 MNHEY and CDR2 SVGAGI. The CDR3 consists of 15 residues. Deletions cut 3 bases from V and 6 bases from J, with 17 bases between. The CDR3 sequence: CASSYFITDSNGYTF. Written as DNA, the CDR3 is TGTGCCAGCAGTTATTTCATTACCGACTCCAATGGCTACACCTTC.

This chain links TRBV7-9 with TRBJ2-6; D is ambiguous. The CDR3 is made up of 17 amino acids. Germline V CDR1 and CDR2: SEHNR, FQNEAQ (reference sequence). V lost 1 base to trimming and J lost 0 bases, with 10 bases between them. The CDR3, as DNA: TGTGCCAGCAGCTTAGTAGCAGCGACCTCTGGGGCCAACGTCCTGACTTTC. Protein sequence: CASSLVAATSGANVLTF.

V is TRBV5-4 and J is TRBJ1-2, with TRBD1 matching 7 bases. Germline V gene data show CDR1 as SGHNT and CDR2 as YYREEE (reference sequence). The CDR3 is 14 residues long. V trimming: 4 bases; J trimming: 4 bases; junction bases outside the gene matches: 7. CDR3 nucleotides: TGTGCCAGCAGCAGCAACAGGGGTGGCTATGGCTACACCTTC. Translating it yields CASSSNRGGYGYTF.

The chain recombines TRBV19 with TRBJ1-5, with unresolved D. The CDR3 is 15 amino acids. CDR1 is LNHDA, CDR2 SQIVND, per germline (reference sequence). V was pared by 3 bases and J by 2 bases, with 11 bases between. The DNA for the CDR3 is TGTGCCAGTAGTATCCGGGAATGGGGCAATCAGCCCCAGCATTTT. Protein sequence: CASSIREWGNQPQHF.

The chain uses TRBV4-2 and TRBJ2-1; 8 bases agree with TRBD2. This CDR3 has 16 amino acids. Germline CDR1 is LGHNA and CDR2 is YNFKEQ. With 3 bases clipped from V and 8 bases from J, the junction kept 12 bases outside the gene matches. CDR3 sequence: CASSHLTSASADEQFF. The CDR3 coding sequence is TGTGCCAGCAGCCACCTGACTAGCGCATCTGCGGATGAGCAGTTCTTC.

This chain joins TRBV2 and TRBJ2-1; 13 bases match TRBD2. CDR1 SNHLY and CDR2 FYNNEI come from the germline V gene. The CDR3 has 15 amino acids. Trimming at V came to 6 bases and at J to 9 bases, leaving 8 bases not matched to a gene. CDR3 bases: TGTGCCAGCAGGACAGGGACTAGCGGGGAGTTTGAGCAGTTCTTC. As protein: CASRTGTSGEFEQFF.

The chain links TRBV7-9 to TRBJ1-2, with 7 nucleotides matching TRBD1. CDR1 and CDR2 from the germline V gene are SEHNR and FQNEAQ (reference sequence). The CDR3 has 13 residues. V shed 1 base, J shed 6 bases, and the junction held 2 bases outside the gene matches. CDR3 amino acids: CASSLVGTDGYTF. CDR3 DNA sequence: TGTGCCAGCAGCTTAGTCGGGACAGATGGCTACACCTTC.

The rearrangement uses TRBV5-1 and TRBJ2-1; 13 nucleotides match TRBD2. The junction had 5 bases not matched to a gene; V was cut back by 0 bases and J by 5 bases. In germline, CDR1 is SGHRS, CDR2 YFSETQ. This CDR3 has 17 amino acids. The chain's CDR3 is CASSLELAGGPDNEQFF. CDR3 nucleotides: TGCGCCAGCAGCTTGGAACTAGCGGGGGGGCCAGACAATGAGCAGTTCTTC.

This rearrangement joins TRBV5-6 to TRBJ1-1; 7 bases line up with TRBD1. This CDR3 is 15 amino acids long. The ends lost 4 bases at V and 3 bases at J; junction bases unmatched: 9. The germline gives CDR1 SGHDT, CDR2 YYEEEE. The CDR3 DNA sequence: TGTGCCAGCAGCCACACGGACAGGACGGACACTGAAGCTTTCTTT. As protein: CASSHTDRTDTEAFF.

In DNA form, the CDR3 reads TGTGCCAGCTCACCGGGCTTTAACACCGGGGAGCTGTTTTTT. Its translation: CASSPGFNTGELFF. The chain joins TRBV18 to TRBJ2-2; D uncertain. Germline assignment: CDR1 KGHSH and CDR2 LQKENI. V lost 3 bases to trimming and J lost 2 bases, with 7 bases between them. There are 14 residues in the CDR3.

The CDR3 DNA sequence: TGTGCCAGCAAAAAAAAGGGGTCGGATGACAATCAGCCCCAGCATTTT. Translation: CASKKKGSDDNQPQHF. This rearrangement joins TRBV6-6 to TRBJ1-5; D is possibly TRBD1 (5 bases). CDR3 length: 16 residues. The ends were cut back, 7 bases at V and 3 bases at J, with 19 bases in the middle. Germline V gene sequence: CDR1 MNHNY, CDR2 SVGAGI (reference sequence).

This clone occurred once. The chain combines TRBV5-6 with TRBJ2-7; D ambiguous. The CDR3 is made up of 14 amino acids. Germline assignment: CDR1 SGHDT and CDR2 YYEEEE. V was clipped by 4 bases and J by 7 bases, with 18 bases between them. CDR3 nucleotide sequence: TGTGCCAGCAGCAGAATGCGGCCCCCAAATGAGCAGTACTTC. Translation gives CASSRMRPPNEQYF.

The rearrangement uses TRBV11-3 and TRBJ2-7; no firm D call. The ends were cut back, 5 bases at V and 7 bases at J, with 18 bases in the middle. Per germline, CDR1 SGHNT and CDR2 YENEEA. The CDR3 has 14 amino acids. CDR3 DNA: TGTGCCAGCAGCCCCCGCGGTAGTCCTTTGGAGCAGTACTTC. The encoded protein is CASSPRGSPLEQYF.

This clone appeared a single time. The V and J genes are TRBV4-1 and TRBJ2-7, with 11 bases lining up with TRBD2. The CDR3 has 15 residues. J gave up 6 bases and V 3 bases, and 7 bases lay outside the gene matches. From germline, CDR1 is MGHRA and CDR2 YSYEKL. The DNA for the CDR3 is TGCGCCAGCAGCCATGCGGTAGCGGGGGGGCGCGAGCAGTACTTC. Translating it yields CASSHAVAGGREQYF.

The CDR3 DNA reads as TGCGCCAGCAGCTTGGCGGGACAGGGGGACTATGGCTACACCTTC. It yields the protein CASSLAGQGDYGYTF. The V gene is TRBV5-1, the J gene TRBJ1-2; 11 bases are a match to TRBD1. V was clipped by 0 bases and J by 3 bases; unmatched bases: 1. The germline gives CDR1 SGHRS, CDR2 YFSETQ. The CDR3 contains 15 residues.

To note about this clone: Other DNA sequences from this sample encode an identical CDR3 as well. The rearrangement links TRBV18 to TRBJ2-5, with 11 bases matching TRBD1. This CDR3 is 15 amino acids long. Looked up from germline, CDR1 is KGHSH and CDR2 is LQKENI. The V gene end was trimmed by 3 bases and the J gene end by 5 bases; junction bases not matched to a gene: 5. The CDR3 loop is CASSPGQGAWETQYF. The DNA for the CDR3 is TGTGCCAGCTCACCCGGACAGGGGGCATGGGAGACCCAGTACTTC.

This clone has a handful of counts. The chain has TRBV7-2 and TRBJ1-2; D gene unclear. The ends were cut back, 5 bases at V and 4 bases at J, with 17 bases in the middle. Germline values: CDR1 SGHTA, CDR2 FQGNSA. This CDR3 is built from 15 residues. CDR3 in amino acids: CASSLWADYAYGYTF. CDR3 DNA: TGTGCCAGCAGCCTCTGGGCTGACTACGCCTATGGCTACACCTTC.

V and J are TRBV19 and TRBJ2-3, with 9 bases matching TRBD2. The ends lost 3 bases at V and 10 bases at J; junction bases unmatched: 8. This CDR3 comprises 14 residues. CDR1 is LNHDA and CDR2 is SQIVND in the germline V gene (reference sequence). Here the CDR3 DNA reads TGTGCCAGTAGTATGGCGGGGGGGCCGGGTCCGCAGTATTTT. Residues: CASSMAGGPGPQYF.

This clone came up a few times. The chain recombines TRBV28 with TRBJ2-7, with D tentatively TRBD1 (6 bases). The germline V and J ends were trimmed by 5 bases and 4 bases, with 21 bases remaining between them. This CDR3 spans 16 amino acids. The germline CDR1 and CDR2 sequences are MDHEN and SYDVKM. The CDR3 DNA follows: TGTGCCAGCAGTCCCCAACAGGGTGGGCCCCAGTACGAGCAGTACTTC. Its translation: CASSPQQGGPQYEQYF.